The 8 T cell receptor beta chains given below trace back to one sample, sequenced in a study of cytomegalovirus exposure and HLA in healthy donors. The PCR employed 60 Vbeta primers together with 13 Jbeta primers. Using immunoSEQ multiplex PCR, the repertoire was profiled, and TCRdb retains in-frame clones only, with some absent. The sample records some 160,000 clones, almost 75% being singletons. Input material: PBMCs. These receptors originate from a woman aged 18-35 years in good health and CMV-seropositive.

In its sample, this clone was seen once. The chain carries TRBV7-9 and TRBJ2-7; TRBD1 agrees at 8 bases. This CDR3 spans 19 amino acids. Germline V lookup: CDR1 SEHNR, CDR2 FQNEAQ (reference sequence). V dropped 4 bases and J dropped 0; count of bases not matched to a gene: 17. CDR3 nucleotide sequence: TGTGCCAGCAGCTCTACCCAAGCGTCAGGGGGCCGAAGCTCCTACGAGCAGTACTTC. Its protein product is CASSSTQASGGRSSYEQYF.

A remark on this clone: An end of the junction differs from the germline gene, which may be a read error. This chain links TRBV11-2 with TRBJ2-7, with D possibly matching TRBD1 (6 bases). The CDR3 has 12 residues. Germline loops: CDR1 SGHAT, CDR2 FQNNGV. As DNA, the CDR3 is TGTGCCAGCAGCTTAGTATCGACAGGAGTCACCTTC. Its translation is CASSLVSTGVTF.

The genes are TRBV2 and TRBJ1-5, with 8 nucleotides matching TRBD1. Germline-derived CDR1 and CDR2 are SNHLY and FYNNEI. The CDR3 length is 15 residues. V lost 8 bases, J lost 7 bases, and 13 bases stayed unmatched. The CDR3 nucleotides read TGTGCCAGCCAGGAGTTGGACAGGGTTTTGCAGCCCCAGCATTTT. It encodes CASQELDRVLQPQHF.

The chain joins TRBV18 to TRBJ2-1; possible D gene TRBD2, 6 bases. CDR1 KGHSH and CDR2 LQKENI come from the germline V gene. Trimming removed 6 bases at V and 2 bases at J, with 17 bases between. This CDR3 spans 16 amino acids. The CDR3 spells CASSLGTPSAYNEQFF. CDR3 DNA sequence: TGTGCCAGCTCGCTGGGGACTCCCTCGGCCTACAATGAGCAGTTCTTC.

The CDR3 bases are TGTGCCAGCAGCCCCCCCGGGGGTCATGAGCAGTTCTTC. Amino acid sequence: CASSPPGGHEQFF. The genes are TRBV13 and TRBJ2-1; TRBD2 is a possible D gene (6 bases). Germline V CDR1 and CDR2: PRHDT, FYEKMQ (reference sequence). Trimming cost V 5 bases and J 8 bases, with 13 bases left between them. CDR3 length: 13 amino acids.

This chain joins TRBV27 and TRBJ1-1, with a tentative D call TRBD1 (5 bases). Germline CDR1 reads MNHEY; CDR2 reads SMNVEV (reference sequence). The CDR3 runs 13 residues. Trimming took 6 bases from V and 5 from J, leaving 13 bases between them. The CDR3 is CASRPAGLTEAFF. Here the CDR3 DNA reads TGTGCCAGCAGACCCGCAGGGCTAACTGAAGCTTTCTTT.

This clone is a singleton in its sample. This chain connects TRBV4-2 to TRBJ2-3; D unclear. The CDR3 contains 12 residues. CDR1 and CDR2 from the germline V gene are LGHNA and YNFKEQ. V lost 0 bases and J 8 bases, leaving 6 bases between the germline ends. CDR3 nucleotides: TGTGCCAGCAGCCAAGATTCGAGTACGCAGTATTTT. Translating it yields CASSQDSSTQYF.

This clone has just one count. The chain employs TRBV25-1 and TRBJ2-4; D is possibly TRBD1 (5 bases). The CDR3 covers 12 residues. V gave up 3 bases and J gave up 6 bases, with 6 bases separating them. Germline V lookup: CDR1 MGHDK, CDR2 SYGVNS. The CDR3 loop is CASSDRVNIQYF. The CDR3 DNA is TGTGCCAGCAGTGACAGGGTAAACATTCAGTACTTC. The variable domain in full, completed from reference TRBV25-1 and TRBJ2-4, reads EADIYQTPRYLVIGTGKKITLECSQTMGHDKMYWYQQDPGMELHLIHYSYGVNSTEKGDLSSESTVSRIRTEHFPLTLESARPSHTSQYLCASSDRVNIQYFGAGTRLSVL.